This T cell receptor beta chain derives from a study of technical replicates of blood from several donors. Assay used: immunoSEQ multiplex PCR; TCRdb lists only in-frame clones, some missing. The table records around 67,000 clones, over 95% of them present only once. V lost 2 bases, J lost 8 bases, and 6 bases stayed unmatched. CDR3 length: 14 amino acids. Germline assignment: CDR1 SGHRS and CDR2 YFSETQ. The sequence came from a human donor in good health. V and J are TRBV5-1 and TRBJ1-4, with 7 positions matching TRBD1. Sequencing input: T cells isolated from PBMCs. DNA for the CDR3: TGCGCCAGCAGCTTACAGGGGCATGGCGAAAAACTGTTTTTT. Amino acid sequence: CASSLQGHGEKLFF. Combining the CDR3 with reference TRBV5-1 and TRBJ1-4 gives the whole variable domain KAGVTQTPRYLIKTRGQQVTLSCSPISGHRSVSWYQQTPGQGLQFLFEYFSETQRNKGNFPGRFSGRQFSNSRSEMNVSTLELGDSALYLCASSLQGHGEKLFFGSGTQLSVL.